What follows are 13 T cell receptor beta chains derived from one specimen sequenced in a study of blood T cell repertoires in COVID-19. Method: immunoSEQ multiplex PCR; TCRdb's copy keeps in-frame clones and lacks some. Here the sample spans about 250,000 clones, roughly nine tenths being singletons. The sequenced sample consisted of PBMCs or T cells enriched from blood (not recorded which). The source of these receptors is a woman aged 18-35 years who had recovered from COVID-19.

To note about this clone: One junction end disagrees with the germline gene, perhaps due to a read error. The chain joins TRBV7-7 to TRBJ2-3; 7 bases match TRBD2. CDR1 and CDR2 from the germline V gene are SSHAT and FNYEAQ (reference sequence). This CDR3 is built from 15 residues. The CDR3: CASSLALAGTDTQYF. In DNA form, the CDR3 reads TGTGCTAGCAGCTTAGCGCTAGCGGGCACAGATACGCAGTATTTT.

The V and J genes are TRBV5-5 and TRBJ2-3; 8 positions agree with TRBD2. J lost 6 bases, V lost 0 bases, and 6 bases had no gene match. The CDR3 sequence is 15 residues long. Germline CDR1 reads SGHKS; CDR2 reads YYEKEE (reference sequence). In DNA, the CDR3 is TGTGCCAGCAGCTTGGAAGGGACTAGGATGGATACGCAGTATTTT. It yields the protein CASSLEGTRMDTQYF.

A single count supports this clone. The rearrangement links TRBV5-4 to TRBJ2-7; 7 bases are a match to TRBD1. Germline V gene sequence: CDR1 SGHNT, CDR2 YYREEE (reference sequence). V shed 3 bases and J 0 bases; nucleotides not matched to a gene: 6. The CDR3 has 15 residues. The CDR3, as DNA: TGTGCCAGCAGCTCCGGACAGGTGAGCTCCTACGAGCAGTACTTC. It codes for CASSSGQVSSYEQYF.

V gene TRBV6-6 combines with J gene TRBJ1-5, with D perhaps matching TRBD1 (6 bases). V lost 2 bases, J lost 1 base, and 9 bases lay in between. Germline CDR1 MNHNY, CDR2 SVGAGI (reference sequence). The CDR3 has 15 residues. CDR3 coding DNA: TGTGCCAGCAGTTACCCCACAGGGAGCAATCAGCCCCAGCATTTT. Protein: CASSYPTGSNQPQHF.

This sequence joins TRBV7-9 and TRBJ1-6, with a weak D call TRBD1 (6 bases). CDR1 and CDR2 from the germline V gene are SEHNR and FQNEAQ (reference sequence). V was trimmed by 6 bases and J by 10 bases, leaving 16 bases between them. CDR3 size: 14 residues. The CDR3 loop is CASSLQGSDSPLHF. DNA of the CDR3: TGTGCCAGCAGTTTACAGGGAAGTGACTCACCCCTCCACTTT.

V and J are TRBV10-3 and TRBJ2-1; 10 bases align to TRBD1. V gave up 4 bases and J gave up 2 bases; unmatched junction bases: 5. Germline assignment: CDR1 ENHRY and CDR2 SYGVKD. The CDR3 extends over 16 amino acids. The CDR3, as DNA: TGTGCCATCAGTGGGGGGACAGGGGAGGCCTACAATGAGCAGTTCTTC. Its protein is CAISGGTGEAYNEQFF.

The sample holds one count of this clone. The chain carries TRBV5-6 and TRBJ1-1; D perhaps matches TRBD1 (6 bases). CDR3 size: 16 residues. With 4 bases removed from V and 0 bases from J, the gap between germline ends came to 16 bases. CDR1 is SGHDT and CDR2 is YYEEEE in the germline V gene. The CDR3 here is CASSPQTGLMNTEAFF. CDR3 coding DNA: TGTGCCAGCAGCCCCCAGACAGGCCTCATGAACACTGAAGCTTTCTTT.

This chain uses TRBV27 with TRBJ2-1; 9 bases fit TRBD1. Looked up from germline, CDR1 is MNHEY and CDR2 is SMNVEV (reference sequence). The CDR3 sequence is 16 residues long. V lost 0 bases to trimming and J lost 7 bases; unmatched junction nucleotides: 7. CDR3 region: CASSLSGTGWKNEQFF. The CDR3 nucleotides read TGTGCCAGCAGTTTATCCGGGACAGGGTGGAAGAATGAGCAGTTCTTC.

V is TRBV6-4 and J is TRBJ1-2; D is unresolved. Germline V gene sequence: CDR1 MRHNA, CDR2 SNTAGT. V was shortened by 0 bases and J by 9 bases, with 11 bases between the two germline ends. The CDR3 covers 13 residues. The CDR3 protein is CASSDSGRRSYTF. The CDR3 coding sequence is TGTGCCAGCAGTGACTCGGGCCGAAGGAGCTACACCTTC.

This chain joins TRBV13 and TRBJ1-2; D gene uncertain. Germline V lookup: CDR1 PRHDT, CDR2 FYEKMQ (reference sequence). The CDR3 length is 15 residues. V lost 2 bases to trimming and J lost 2 bases, with 12 bases between them. CDR3 nucleotides: TGTGCCAGCAGCTTAAACAGCAATGCGAACTATGGCTACACCTTC. Its protein is CASSLNSNANYGYTF.

The gene calls are TRBV3-1 (or the pseudogene TRBV3-2) and TRBJ2-1; D is possibly TRBD1 (5 bases). The V and J ends lost 5 bases and 7 bases respectively, with 12 bases between them. The germline CDR1 and CDR2 sequences are LGHDT and YNNKEL (reference sequence). The CDR3 is made up of 13 amino acids. Here the CDR3 reads CASSSISGNEQFF. The CDR3, as DNA: TGTGCCAGCAGCTCAATTTCAGGGAATGAGCAGTTCTTC.

The chain carries TRBV3-1 (or the pseudogene TRBV3-2) and TRBJ2-7; D gene ambiguous. The CDR3 is made up of 11 amino acids. Trimming shortened V by 6 bases and J by 3 bases, and 6 bases separated the two germline ends. CDR1 and CDR2 (germline): LGHDT, YNNKEL (reference sequence). The CDR3 region is CASSSVYEQYF. The CDR3 nucleotides read TGTGCCAGCAGTTCTGTCTACGAGCAGTACTTC.

The chain carries TRBV4-1 and TRBJ1-2; the D gene is possibly TRBD1 (5 bases). This CDR3 region has 15 residues. Germline-derived CDR1 and CDR2 are MGHRA and YSYEKL. V gave up 0 bases and J gave up 2 bases, with 10 bases separating them. This chain's CDR3 is CASSQDAGGNYGYTF. CDR3 DNA: TGCGCCAGCAGCCAAGACGCGGGGGGAAACTATGGCTACACCTTC.